Shown below are 18 T cell receptor beta chains from a single sample sequenced in a study of blood T cell repertoires in COVID-19 (dated by TCRdb to about 2020). The library was made by the immunoSEQ multiplex PCR assay. TCRdb stores this immuneACCESS table with in-frame sequences only. Part of the clones is absent; in the studies checked, under half of the shortfall reflects unresolved V genes, and no reason is known for the rest. Present in this sample are about 15,000 clones, around 89% of which were seen just once. In total, the top ten clones hold 3% to 4% of the sample. Specimen: peripheral blood. These receptors were obtained from a human donor in a cohort sampled during active COVID-19.

V and J are TRBV5-1 and TRBJ1-1; weak D call: TRBD1 (6 bases). Germline V lookup: CDR1 SGHRS, CDR2 YFSETQ. There are 14 residues in the CDR3. V lost 0 bases and J 1 base, leaving 7 bases between the germline ends. This CDR3 is CASSLEGGNTEAFF. The CDR3 DNA is TGCGCCAGCAGCTTGGAAGGGGGGAACACTGAAGCTTTCTTT.

The V call is TRBV19, the J call TRBJ1-4, with a possible D match to TRBD1 (6 bases). The ends were cut back, 7 bases at V and 3 bases at J, with 21 bases in the middle. The CDR3 is 17 residues long. Germline-derived CDR1 and CDR2 are LNHDA and SQIVND (reference sequence). The CDR3, as DNA: TGTGCCAGTACCAAACGCCGGGGGGCGTCAGCTAATGAAAAACTGTTTTTT. As protein: CASTKRRGASANEKLFF.

The rearrangement uses TRBV24-1 and TRBJ1-2; 7 bases line up with TRBD1. The V gene's germline CDR1 is KGHDR and CDR2 SFDVKD. There are 10 residues in the CDR3. The junction had 2 bases not matched to a gene; V was cut back by 4 bases and J by 13 bases. This CDR3 reads CATSEAGGTF. DNA for the CDR3: TGTGCCACCAGTGAGGCAGGGGGCACCTTC.

Turning to this clone: The junction and the germline gene differ at one end; a read error may be behind it. The rearrangement links TRBV5-5 to TRBJ1-1, with unresolved D. This CDR3 is built from 13 residues. Germline V gene lookup returns CDR1 SGHKS and CDR2 YYEKEE (reference sequence). The CDR3 loop is CASSREVNAEAFF. CDR3 nucleotide sequence: TGTGCCAGCAGCCGGGAGGTGAACGCTGAAGCTTTCTTT. Together with reference TRBV5-5 and TRBJ1-1, the CDR3 gives the full variable domain: DAGVTQSPTHLIKTRGQQVTLRCSPISGHKSVSWYQQVLGQGPQFIFQYYEKEERGRGNFPDRFSARQFPNYSSELNVNALLLGDSALYLCASSREVNAEAFFGQGTRLTVV.

This clone was seen a few times. The chain combines TRBV5-4 with TRBJ2-3; maybe TRBD1 (6 bases). Germline-derived CDR1 and CDR2 are SGHNT and YYREEE (reference sequence). Trimming left V 0 bases short and J 1 base short, with 12 bases between. There are 16 residues in the CDR3. CDR3 sequence (DNA): TGTGCCAGCAGCTTGGTCAGGACAGATCGCACAGATACGCAGTATTTT. Its translation: CASSLVRTDRTDTQYF. Drawing the rest from reference TRBV5-4 and TRBJ2-3, the complete variable domain is ETGVTQSPTHLIKTRGQQVTLRCSSQSGHNTVSWYQQALGQGPQFIFQYYREEENGRGNFPPRFSGLQFPNYSSELNVNALELDDSALYLCASSLVRTDRTDTQYFGPGTRLTVL.

The J gene is TRBJ1-2, the V gene TRBV7-2; D is perhaps TRBD1 (6 bases). The CDR3 extends over 12 amino acids. V gave up 3 bases and J gave up 5 bases, with 7 bases separating them. From germline, CDR1 is SGHTA and CDR2 FQGNSA. The CDR3 loop is CASSFGQYGYTF. The CDR3 DNA reads TGTGCCAGCAGCTTCGGACAGTATGGCTACACCTTC.

The gene calls are TRBV5-1 and TRBJ2-1; D may be TRBD1 (5 bases). V gave up 6 bases and J gave up 5 bases, with 12 bases separating them. The CDR3 is 13 residues long. The germline V gene has CDR1 SGHRS and CDR2 YFSETQ. CDR3 DNA: TGCGCCAGCACGGAAGGGGCTAACAATGAGCAGTTCTTC. Its translation: CASTEGANNEQFF.

This clone was detected only once. The gene calls are TRBV10-3 and TRBJ1-6; 8 bases match TRBD1. This CDR3 is 15 amino acids long. Trimming took 4 bases from V and 4 from J; bases not matched to a gene: 3. Germline CDR1 is ENHRY and CDR2 is SYGVKD. Here the CDR3 DNA reads TGTGCCATCAGTGGGGGACAGGCATATAATTCACCCCTCCACTTT. Translated, it gives CAISGGQAYNSPLHF.

The V gene is TRBV11-2, the J gene TRBJ1-6; TRBD1 agrees at 9 bases. The CDR3 loop spans 15 amino acids. V lost 5 bases to trimming and J lost 9 bases; unmatched junction nucleotides: 8. Germline V lookup: CDR1 SGHAT, CDR2 FQNNGV. In nucleotides, the CDR3 is TGTGCCAGCAGCCGTCAGACAGGGGGGATTTCACCCCTCCACTTT. Translating gives CASSRQTGGISPLHF.

The rearrangement joins TRBV24-1 to TRBJ2-1; possible D gene TRBD1, 5 bases. Trimming pared 8 bases from V and 6 bases from J, leaving 13 bases between. The CDR3 has 13 amino acids. Germline assignment: CDR1 KGHDR and CDR2 SFDVKD. In DNA form, the CDR3 reads TGTGCCACCATGGGGCCAAGGATCAATGAGCAGTTCTTC. Its translation is CATMGPRINEQFF.

The rearrangement joins TRBV5-4 to TRBJ1-6; 8 nucleotides line up with TRBD1. The germline gives CDR1 SGHNT, CDR2 YYREEE (reference sequence). The V and J ends lost 7 bases and 7 bases, in that order; junction bases with no gene match: 10. The CDR3 contains 15 residues. This CDR3 is CASRSTGQENSPLHF. CDR3 bases: TGTGCCAGCCGATCGACGGGACAGGAAAATTCACCCCTCCACTTT.

The chain's CDR3 is CASRQSFPGNTIYF. In DNA, the CDR3 is TGTGCCAGCCGACAGTCCTTCCCGGGAAACACCATATATTTT. The chain uses TRBV2 and TRBJ1-3; the D gene is possibly TRBD1 (5 bases). Trimming left V 8 bases short and J 4 bases short, with 15 bases between. Germline V gives CDR1 SNHLY, CDR2 FYNNEI. The CDR3 loop spans 14 amino acids.

The rearrangement uses TRBV5-4 and TRBJ1-2; no definite D call. This CDR3 is built from 13 residues. V was trimmed by 1 base and J by 6 bases, leaving 10 bases between them. Germline V gene data show CDR1 as SGHNT and CDR2 as YYREEE (reference sequence). The CDR3 coding sequence is TGTGCCAGCAGCTTGTGGCCCCTGAATGGCTACACCTTC. This gives the protein CASSLWPLNGYTF.

The V call is TRBV6-5, the J call TRBJ1-1; 8 bases map to TRBD1. The germline V gene encodes CDR1 MNHEY and CDR2 SVGAGI. V shed 6 bases, J shed 1 base, and the junction held 4 bases outside the gene matches. CDR3 size: 14 residues. The CDR3 DNA reads TGTGCCAGCAGCTATGGACAGGGGAACACTGAAGCTTTCTTT. Protein sequence: CASSYGQGNTEAFF.

This rearrangement joins TRBV12-5 to TRBJ2-2; D not resolved. The CDR3 covers 12 residues. Trimming stripped 6 bases from V and 7 bases from J, with 9 bases between. Germline-derived CDR1 and CDR2 are LGHNT and FRNRAP. The CDR3 region has the DNA TGTGCTAGTGGCGAGCGAGGCGGGGAGCTGTTTTTT. Translation gives CASGERGGELFF.

The chain recombines TRBV7-9 with TRBJ2-3; 7 nucleotides agree with TRBD2. The CDR3 length is 15 residues. Germline V gives CDR1 SEHNR, CDR2 FQNEAQ (reference sequence). J gave up 2 bases and V 4 bases, and 6 bases lay outside the gene matches. The CDR3 DNA follows: TGTGCCAGCAGCTCCAAGCGGGGCCCCACAGATACGCAGTATTTT. Residues: CASSSKRGPTDTQYF.

J is TRBJ1-4 and V is TRBV5-1; no firm D call. Germline-derived CDR1 and CDR2 are SGHRS and YFSETQ. This CDR3 region has 14 residues. Trimming removed 4 bases from V and 4 bases from J, with 11 bases in between. The CDR3 nucleotides are TGCGCCAGCAGCCCGGAGGCGGTTAATGAAAAACTGTTTTTT. Translated: CASSPEAVNEKLFF. Full variable domain (outside the CDR3, taken from reference TRBV5-1 and TRBJ1-4): KAGVTQTPRYLIKTRGQQVTLSCSPISGHRSVSWYQQTPGQGLQFLFEYFSETQRNKGNFPGRFSGRQFSNSRSEMNVSTLELGDSALYLCASSPEAVNEKLFFGSGTQLSVL.

The gene calls are TRBV2 and TRBJ2-7; no clear D. Trimming cost V 5 bases and J 2 bases, with 16 bases left between them. Germline values: CDR1 SNHLY, CDR2 FYNNEI. This CDR3 is built from 15 residues. The CDR3 protein is CASSMGALEAYEQYF. CDR3 nucleotides: TGTGCCAGCAGTATGGGTGCTCTTGAGGCCTACGAGCAGTACTTC.